Following are 14 T cell receptor beta chains from one sample sequenced in a study of T cell clonality in common variable immunodeficiency. Profiling relied on immunoSEQ multiplex PCR, and the TCRdb table lists in-frame clones only, not all of them. The record shows about 37,000 clones for this sample, with no singletons present. Sequenced sample: peripheral blood mononuclear cells. The receptors shown here come from a person between 18 and 75 years old in good health.

This clone was seen at least ten times. The sequenced fragment ends 3 residues before the CDR3 boundary, so the rest is inferred from the germline J gene. V gene TRBV12-3 or TRBV12-4 combines with J gene TRBJ2-5, with 11 nucleotides matching TRBD1. The J segment lost 4 bases and the V segment lost 2 bases, leaving 12 bases of the junction unmatched. The CDR3 is made up of 18 amino acids. CDR3 in amino acids: CASSLFQLMDRGRETQYF. The CDR3 DNA, read in part, is TGTGCCAGCAGTTTATTTCAGTTGATGGACAGGGGGCGAGAGACC.

This clone was seen repeatedly, ten times or more. The CDR3 extends 3 residues past the end of the read, so its final part is completed from the germline J gene. V is TRBV6-2 or TRBV6-3 and J is TRBJ2-1, with TRBD2 matching over 11 bases. With 3 bases clipped from V and 0 bases from J, the junction kept 4 bases outside the gene matches. CDR3 length: 17 residues. Germline V gives CDR1 MNHEY, CDR2 SVGEGT. The CDR3 spells CASSYTGLADSYNEQFF. Partial CDR3 DNA: TGTGCCAGCAGTTATACGGGACTAGCGGACTCCTACAATGAG.

This clone was counted at least ten times. The read ends 3 residues before the CDR3 terminus; that terminus is restored from the germline J gene. The gene calls are TRBV30 and TRBJ1-1, with TRBD1 as a possible D gene (5 bases). The CDR3 is made up of 12 amino acids. Per the germline V gene, CDR1 is GTSNPN and CDR2 is SVGIG (reference sequence). V lost 3 bases, J lost 2 bases, and 7 bases lay in between. The DNA read from the CDR3 is TGTGCCTGGAGAGACAGTAACACTGAA. Translated, it gives CAWRDSNTE. The entire CDR3 protein is CAWRDSNTEAFF.

In regard to this clone: The read ends 3 residues shy of where the CDR3 ends; the end is completed using the germline J gene. J is TRBJ2-7 and V is TRBV11-2; 7 bases agree with TRBD2. V dropped 5 bases and J dropped 3; count of bases not matched to a gene: 7. CDR1 and CDR2 (germline): SGHAT, FQNNGV. This CDR3 has 14 residues. The sequenced part of the CDR3 DNA is TGTGCCAGCAGCGCGGAGACTAGCAGCTACGAG. Translated: CASSAETSSYE. In full, the CDR3 is CASSAETSSYEQYF.

By frequency in the sample, this clone is medium-sized. The sequenced fragment ends 3 residues before the CDR3 boundary, so the rest is inferred from the germline J gene. The chain uses TRBV15 and TRBJ1-3; no reliable D call. In germline, CDR1 is LNHNV, CDR2 YYDKDF (reference sequence). The V gene lost 0 bases and the J gene lost 0 bases, with 9 bases spanning the gap. This CDR3 contains 16 residues. The CDR3 bases that were read are TGTGCCACCAGCAGAGAACAGCTACTCTCTGGAAACACC. Protein: CATSREQLLSGNT. In full, the CDR3 is CATSREQLLSGNTIYF.

This clone has a count of ten or more. The CDR3 extends 3 residues past the end of the read, so its final part is completed from the germline J gene. This chain connects TRBV6-2 or TRBV6-3 to TRBJ2-1, with 12 bases matching TRBD2. The CDR3 runs to 17 residues. Germline V lookup: CDR1 MNHEY, CDR2 SVGEGT. Trimming cost V 6 bases and J 3 bases; bases outside gene matches: 9. The CDR3: CASSAETSGSIYNEQFF. The CDR3 bases that were read are TGTGCCAGCAGCGCCGAGACTAGCGGGAGTATCTACAATGAG.

This clone was seen many times. The CDR3 goes on 3 residues after the read ends, and that part is filled in from the germline J gene. The chain is built from TRBV30 and TRBJ1-1; perhaps TRBD1 as D (6 bases). There are 12 residues in the CDR3. Trimming left V 5 bases short and J 0 bases short, with 7 bases between. The germline V gene has CDR1 GTSNPN and CDR2 SVGIG (reference sequence). The CDR3 sequence: CAWGQLNTEAFF. The sequenced part of the CDR3 DNA is TGTGCCTGGGGACAGTTGAACACTGAA.

This clone occurred many times. The sequence runs out 3 residues before the end of the CDR3; the remainder is reconstructed from the germline J gene. The chain uses TRBV13 and TRBJ2-5, with D maybe TRBD1 (6 bases). The CDR3 loop spans 15 amino acids. Germline-derived CDR1 and CDR2 are PRHDT and FYEKMQ (reference sequence). The V end was cut by 5 bases, the J end by 4 bases, with 17 bases between. The CDR3 protein is CASSVQGGNGETQYF. The sequenced CDR3 bases are TGTGCCAGCAGCGTACAGGGTGGTAACGGAGAGACC.

This clone appeared many times. Sequencing ends 3 residues short of the CDR3 end; the germline J gene provides the rest. The genes are TRBV5-1 and TRBJ2-2, with 8 bases lining up with TRBD2. The germline V gene encodes CDR1 SGHRS and CDR2 YFSETQ. CDR3 length: 17 amino acids. The V and J ends lost 4 bases and 0 bases, in that order; junction bases with no gene match: 8. The CDR3 sequence: CASSRGSGGANTGELFF. The DNA read from the CDR3 is TGCGCCAGCAGCCGGGGTTCCGGGGGGGCGAACACCGGGGAG.

This clone was seen ten or more times. The CDR3 end falls 3 residues outside the read, so it is completed with the germline J gene. This sequence joins TRBV18 and TRBJ1-4; 9 nucleotides line up with TRBD1. The CDR3 runs 15 residues. The germline V gene encodes CDR1 KGHSH and CDR2 LQKENI. Germline trimming cut 4 bases from V and 7 bases from J; bases unmatched to any gene: 7. The DNA read from the CDR3 is TGTGCCAGCTCACTGATGGACAGGGGAAGTGAAAAA. The encoded protein is CASSLMDRGSEK. The CDR3 in full is CASSLMDRGSEKLFF.

In its sample, this clone was seen many times. The read ends 3 residues shy of where the CDR3 ends; the end is completed using the germline J gene. The chain links TRBV19 to TRBJ2-1; 9 nucleotides line up with TRBD2. CDR3 length equals 15 residues. V lost 0 bases, J lost 7 bases, and 4 bases stayed unmatched. Germline CDR1 is LNHDA and CDR2 is SQIVND (reference sequence). Incomplete CDR3 DNA: TGTGCCAGTAGTATAGATTGGCTAGCGGGGAATGAG. It encodes CASSIDWLAGNE. The complete CDR3 sequence is CASSIDWLAGNEQFF.

This clone appeared many times. With the read ending 3 residues before the CDR3 end, the germline J gene is used to fill in that end. The chain uses TRBV14 and TRBJ2-3; 8 nucleotides line up with TRBD2. CDR3 length equals 16 residues. V lost 4 bases and J lost 3; bases outside the gene matches: 9. Germline V gene sequence: CDR1 SGHDN, CDR2 FVKESK. The CDR3 DNA, read in part, is TGTGCCAGCAGCCTCGTAGCGGGAATGGGGACAGATACG. This sequence encodes CASSLVAGMGTDT. The complete CDR3 reads CASSLVAGMGTDTQYF.

This clone was counted ten times or more. The read finishes 3 residues shy of the CDR3 end, and the germline J gene is used to complete it. This chain uses TRBV30 with TRBJ1-3; 11 nucleotides agree with TRBD1. The CDR3 sequence is 13 residues long. Unmatched junction bases numbered 2, after V lost 8 bases and J lost 2 bases. Germline V lookup: CDR1 GTSNPN, CDR2 SVGIG (reference sequence). The CDR3: CATDRGPGNTIYF. The DNA read from the CDR3 is TGTGCCACGGACAGGGGGCCTGGAAACACC.

This clone was counted many times. The read halts 3 residues ahead of the CDR3 end, with the missing end drawn from the germline J gene. The chain links TRBV30 to TRBJ2-7; D uncertain. Trimming stripped 0 bases from V and 0 bases from J, with 9 bases between. The length of the CDR3 is 14 residues. CDR1 is GTSNPN and CDR2 is SVGIG in the germline V gene (reference sequence). The CDR3 DNA, read in part, is TGTGCCTGGAGTGTACAGTTCGACTCCTACGAG. Amino acids: CAWSVQFDSYE. The CDR3 in full is CAWSVQFDSYEQYF.